The entry that follows covers one T cell receptor beta chain sequence. No antigen is known for it. Data came from immunoSEQ multiplex PCR; TCRdb stores just in-frame clones and leaves some out. The top ten clones hold 0.3% to 0.45% of a sample with 1,500,000 or so clones, just under 99% of them seen once. This record belongs to a study of shared clonotypes between healthy human individuals. Turning to the study itself: CD4 naive and CD4 memory each took three plates per donor, while CD8 naive took two and CD8 memory one. General study findings and limits: Naive CD4 clonotypes were shared across several donors at 4.5% to 6.5%.

The sequencing input was naive CD4+ T cells sorted from blood. As for subset: CD45RA+ positively selected. This sequence was found in a man between 25 and 39 years old in good health.

The CDR3, as DNA: TGCGCCAGCAGCTTGGGTGCAGGAAAGGCCTACGAGCAGTACTTC. Protein product: CASSLGAGKAYEQYF. The V call is TRBV5-1, the J call TRBJ2-7; no definite D call. V was cut by 0 bases and J by 2 bases, with 12 bases left in between. The V gene's germline CDR1 is SGHRS and CDR2 YFSETQ. The CDR3 is 15 residues long. The entire variable domain, with the rest obtained from reference TRBV5-1 and TRBJ2-7, is as follows: KAGVTQTPRYLIKTRGQQVTLSCSPISGHRSVSWYQQTPGQGLQFLFEYFSETQRNKGNFPGRFSGRQFSNSRSEMNVSTLELGDSALYLCASSLGAGKAYEQYFGPGTRLTVT.